This T cell receptor beta chain emerged from a study of graft-versus-host responses after intestinal transplantation. Overall study: Each of the recipients got a multivisceral, liver-intestinal, or isolated intestinal transplant. Tacrolimus plus steroids were given to all recipients for approximately 3 years, preceded by anti-thymocyte globulin induction.

The repertoire was sequenced with immunoSEQ multiplex PCR; TCRdb's copy has only in-frame clones and lacks some. Among approximately 100,000 clones listed, roughly 88% were seen once. This CDR3 is 16 amino acids long. CDR1 is SGHRS, CDR2 YFSETQ, per germline. V was pared by 6 bases and J by 2 bases, with 10 bases of the junction left unmatched. As to this clone: What it recognizes is unknown.

Study results and caveats: Recipient marrow harbored GvH clones, some of which surfaced first in ileum or blood.

The sequenced sample was unstimulated CD4+ T cells sorted from spleen or lymph node cells, obtained before intestinal transplant. This TCR came from a human donor who received an intestinal transplant. The chain is built from TRBV5-1 and TRBJ2-3; the match to TRBD2 covers 9 bases. The CDR3 here is CASTRGASGNTDTQYF. DNA for the CDR3: TGCGCCAGCACCAGGGGGGCTAGCGGGAACACAGATACGCAGTATTTT. Drawing the rest from reference TRBV5-1 and TRBJ2-3, the complete variable domain is KAGVTQTPRYLIKTRGQQVTLSCSPISGHRSVSWYQQTPGQGLQFLFEYFSETQRNKGNFPGRFSGRQFSNSRSEMNVSTLELGDSALYLCASTRGASGNTDTQYFGPGTRLTVL.